This T cell receptor beta chain was sequenced for a study of shared clonotypes between healthy human individuals. In the study's own analysis: ImmunoSEQ output held junction-only sequences without quality scores, so filtering differed. Some clones are missing from TCRdb's copy, which holds only in-frame ones; the method was immunoSEQ multiplex PCR. That table supplies the V and J calls and clone size; D and trimming were determined from the DNA. Of hundreds of thousands of clones listed, roughly three quarters were seen once; the top ten hold 12%. The CDR3 runs 10 residues. Germline CDR1 is MNHNS and CDR2 is SASEGT. V lost 5 bases, J lost 13 bases, and 11 bases lay in between.

This clonotype originated in a woman between 40 and 55 years old in good health. Some clones in this sample may be carry-over from other donors' samples. The chain uses TRBV6-1 and TRBJ1-2, with a possible D match to TRBD1 (5 bases). Sequenced sample: PBMCs. The CDR3 DNA reads as TGTGCCAGCAGTTTCAGGGCCTTCACCTTC. Translation: CASSFRAFTF.